These T cell receptor beta chains were read from a single sample in a study of beta chain features in type 1 diabetes. TCRdb's copy holds only in-frame clones and misses some; the assay was immunoSEQ multiplex PCR. The sample carries 860,000 or so clones, 15% to 20% recorded once. The sample comprised naive CD4+ T cells from blood. Receptor source: a woman aged 18 to 35 in good health. Both conserved end residues are part of each CDR3. A D gene is named only where the DNA matches it firmly. The size entry is marked missing in some rows and otherwise reads once, few, many or a size class.

d_call: NA; clone_size: NA; j_call: TRBJ1-2; cdr3_length: 12; v_call: TRBV2; cdr3_nt: TGTGCCAGCAGCGGCGTTAACTATGGCTACACCTTC; cdr3_aa: CASSGVNYGYTF
d_call: NA; clone_size: NA; j_call: TRBJ2-7; cdr3_length: 14; v_call: TRBV10-2; cdr3_nt: TGCGCCAGTTCATCTGGGCGGAGAAGCTACGAGCAGTACTTC; cdr3_aa: CASSSGRRSYEQYF
d_call: TRBD1; clone_size: few; j_call: TRBJ1-2; cdr3_length: 15; v_call: TRBV7-2; cdr3_nt: TGTGCCAGCAGCTCTTCTGACAGGGGCCCCTATGGCTACACCTTC; cdr3_aa: CASSSSDRGPYGYTF
d_call: NA; clone_size: few; j_call: TRBJ2-4; cdr3_length: 17; v_call: TRBV4-2; cdr3_nt: TGTGCCAGCAGCCAAGATCTTGCGGGATTGGCCAAAAACATTCAGTACTTC; cdr3_aa: CASSQDLAGLAKNIQYF
d_call: TRBD1; clone_size: NA; j_call: TRBJ2-4; cdr3_length: 16; v_call: TRBV13; cdr3_nt: TGTGCCAGCAGCCATCGACAGGGGCTAGCCAAAAACATTCAGTACTTC; cdr3_aa: CASSHRQGLAKNIQYF
d_call: NA; clone_size: NA; j_call: TRBJ1-1; cdr3_length: 15; v_call: TRBV28; cdr3_nt: TGTGCCTCCCGCGGGGCAGATTCCCCGAACACTGAAGCTTTCTTT; cdr3_aa: CASRGADSPNTEAFF
d_call: NA; clone_size: NA; j_call: TRBJ2-1; cdr3_length: 15; v_call: TRBV7-9; cdr3_nt: TGTGCCAGCAGCTTATGGGACGGCTCCTACAATGAGCAGTTCTTC; cdr3_aa: CASSLWDGSYNEQFF
d_call: NA; clone_size: NA; j_call: TRBJ1-1; cdr3_length: 14; v_call: TRBV5-1; cdr3_nt: TGCGCCATCGCTCCGCGGGTTGTGAACACTGAAGCTTTCTTT; cdr3_aa: CAIAPRVVNTEAFF
d_call: NA; clone_size: few; j_call: TRBJ2-7; cdr3_length: 13; v_call: TRBV19; cdr3_nt: TGTGCCAGTAGCCCTGCTGGCAGCTACGAGCAGTACTTC; cdr3_aa: CASSPAGSYEQYF
d_call: NA; clone_size: few; j_call: TRBJ2-1; cdr3_length: 15; v_call: TRBV29-1; cdr3_nt: TGCAGCGTCCGCCTGCGGAGGAGCTCCTACAATGAGCAGTTCTTC; cdr3_aa: CSVRLRRSSYNEQFF
d_call: TRBD2; clone_size: NA; j_call: TRBJ2-3; cdr3_length: 14; v_call: TRBV19; cdr3_nt: TGTGCCAGTGAGGCGGGAGGGCCGATAGATACGCAGTATTTT; cdr3_aa: CASEAGGPIDTQYF
d_call: NA; clone_size: once; j_call: TRBJ2-6; cdr3_length: 18; v_call: TRBV9; cdr3_nt: TGTGCCAGCAGCGTAGGCGTCGCAGTCAGTTCTGGGGCCAACGTCCTGACTTTC; cdr3_aa: CASSVGVAVSSGANVLTF
d_call: TRBD2; clone_size: once; j_call: TRBJ2-1; cdr3_length: 18; v_call: TRBV7-8; cdr3_nt: TGTGCCAGCAGCTTAGCTCTGGGTACTAGCGGGAAAAACAATGAGCAGTTCTTC; cdr3_aa: CASSLALGTSGKNNEQFF
d_call: TRBD2; clone_size: NA; j_call: TRBJ2-7; cdr3_length: 14; v_call: TRBV5-1; cdr3_nt: TGCGCCAGCAGCCCCCCCGGGGGGATCAACGAGCAGTACTTC; cdr3_aa: CASSPPGGINEQYF
d_call: NA; clone_size: few; j_call: TRBJ1-1; cdr3_length: 11; v_call: TRBV6-5; cdr3_nt: TGTGCCAGCAGTTACCAGGGACGAGCTTTCTTT; cdr3_aa: CASSYQGRAFF
d_call: NA; clone_size: NA; j_call: TRBJ1-4; cdr3_length: 15; v_call: TRBV28; cdr3_nt: TGTGCCAGCAGTCCCTACGGGGCGACTGTTGAAAAACTGTTTTTT; cdr3_aa: CASSPYGATVEKLFF
d_call: NA; clone_size: NA; j_call: TRBJ1-2; cdr3_length: 13; v_call: TRBV5-4; cdr3_nt: TGTGCCAGCAGCCCGGGCCGCTACTATGGCTACACCTTC; cdr3_aa: CASSPGRYYGYTF
d_call: NA; clone_size: NA; j_call: TRBJ1-5; cdr3_length: 14; v_call: TRBV2; cdr3_nt: TGTGCCAGCAGTGGGGTCAACGGCAATCAGCCCCAGCATTTT; cdr3_aa: CASSGVNGNQPQHF
d_call: TRBD2; clone_size: NA; j_call: TRBJ2-5; cdr3_length: 15; v_call: TRBV6-5; cdr3_nt: TGTGCCAGCAGTTTTCTAGCGGGAGTATCGGAGACCCAGTACTTC; cdr3_aa: CASSFLAGVSETQYF
d_call: TRBD1; clone_size: few; j_call: TRBJ2-1; cdr3_length: 18; v_call: TRBV7-9; cdr3_nt: TGTGCCAGCAGCGTGGGACAGGGCTACACCCCCGGCTACAATGAGCAGTTCTTC; cdr3_aa: CASSVGQGYTPGYNEQFF
d_call: NA; clone_size: NA; j_call: TRBJ2-1; cdr3_length: 11; v_call: TRBV6-5; cdr3_nt: TGTGCCAGCAGTGCAGGCCTTTCTCCGTTCTTC; cdr3_aa: CASSAGLSPFF
d_call: TRBD2; clone_size: NA; j_call: TRBJ2-2; cdr3_length: 13; v_call: TRBV4-1; cdr3_nt: TGCGCCAGCAGCCAGGAGCGGGAGTTGGAGCTGTTTTTT; cdr3_aa: CASSQERELELFF
d_call: NA; clone_size: once; j_call: TRBJ1-1; cdr3_length: 14; v_call: TRBV28; cdr3_nt: TGTGCCAGCAGTTTCCAGGGATTGAACACTGAAGCTTTCTTT; cdr3_aa: CASSFQGLNTEAFF
d_call: TRBD1; clone_size: NA; j_call: TRBJ2-7; cdr3_length: 15; v_call: TRBV18; cdr3_nt: TGTGCCAGCTCACCCCCGGGACAGGGGATGGGTGAGCAGTACTTC; cdr3_aa: CASSPPGQGMGEQYF
d_call: NA; clone_size: NA; j_call: TRBJ2-6; cdr3_length: 15; v_call: TRBV28; cdr3_nt: TGTGCCAGCAGTTCCAGCGGCTCTGGGGCCAACGTCCTGACTTTC; cdr3_aa: CASSSSGSGANVLTF
d_call: NA; clone_size: NA; j_call: TRBJ2-1; cdr3_length: 17; v_call: TRBV9; cdr3_nt: TGTGCCAGCAGCGTTCCTAGGGGGCGGGAGTTCGACAATGAGCAGTTCTTC; cdr3_aa: CASSVPRGREFDNEQFF
d_call: NA; clone_size: few; j_call: TRBJ2-5; cdr3_length: 14; v_call: TRBV7-9; cdr3_nt: TGTGCCAGCAGCTTGACACAGGGCCAAGAGACCCAGTACTTC; cdr3_aa: CASSLTQGQETQYF
d_call: NA; clone_size: few; j_call: TRBJ2-6; cdr3_length: 16; v_call: TRBV6-5; cdr3_nt: TGTGCCAGCAGTTACTCAAGGGGGACTGGGGCCAACGTCCTGACTTTC; cdr3_aa: CASSYSRGTGANVLTF
d_call: NA; clone_size: NA; j_call: TRBJ2-3; cdr3_length: 11; v_call: TRBV14; cdr3_nt: TGTGCCAGCAGCCAGGGGGGTACGCAGTATTTT; cdr3_aa: CASSQGGTQYF
d_call: NA; clone_size: NA; j_call: TRBJ2-7; cdr3_length: 14; v_call: TRBV2; cdr3_nt: TGTGCCAGCAGTACTAGGGCGGTCTCCTACGAGCAGTACTTC; cdr3_aa: CASSTRAVSYEQYF
d_call: NA; clone_size: NA; j_call: TRBJ2-5; cdr3_length: 17; v_call: TRBV19; cdr3_nt: TGTGCCAGTAGTGAGTGGCGCCGGGACTCTCCTCGGGAGACCCAGTACTTC; cdr3_aa: CASSEWRRDSPRETQYF
d_call: NA; clone_size: few; j_call: TRBJ2-3; cdr3_length: 13; v_call: TRBV5-1; cdr3_nt: TGCGCCAGCAGCTTTTTCAATAGAGATACGCAGTATTTT; cdr3_aa: CASSFFNRDTQYF
d_call: TRBD1; clone_size: NA; j_call: TRBJ2-5; cdr3_length: 14; v_call: TRBV7-9; cdr3_nt: TGTGCCAGCAGCTTCACAGGGGGGCAAGAGACCCAGTACTTC; cdr3_aa: CASSFTGGQETQYF
d_call: TRBD2; clone_size: few; j_call: TRBJ2-7; cdr3_length: 14; v_call: TRBV7-2; cdr3_nt: TGTGCCAGCAGCCCGCGGACTAGCGGGAGCGAGCAGTACTTC; cdr3_aa: CASSPRTSGSEQYF
d_call: NA; clone_size: NA; j_call: TRBJ1-2; cdr3_length: 14; v_call: TRBV9; cdr3_nt: TGTGCCAGCACCGCGTATTCCTGGGGGGATGGCTACACCTTC; cdr3_aa: CASTAYSWGDGYTF
d_call: NA; clone_size: few; j_call: TRBJ1-2; cdr3_length: 15; v_call: TRBV5-1; cdr3_nt: TGCGCCAGCAGCCCTTCCGTGAGACAGCACTATGGCTACACCTTC; cdr3_aa: CASSPSVRQHYGYTF
d_call: TRBD2; clone_size: few; j_call: TRBJ2-5; cdr3_length: 14; v_call: TRBV28; cdr3_nt: TGTGCCAGCAGCACCAGGACTAGCGTGGAGACCCAGTACTTC; cdr3_aa: CASSTRTSVETQYF
d_call: NA; clone_size: few; j_call: TRBJ2-3; cdr3_length: 15; v_call: TRBV21-1; cdr3_nt: TGTGCCAACACCGTCGGAGGGTACGGGACAGATACGCAGTATTTT; cdr3_aa: CANTVGGYGTDTQYF
d_call: NA; clone_size: NA; j_call: TRBJ2-7; cdr3_length: 13; v_call: TRBV29-1; cdr3_nt: TGCAGCGTCGTCGACAGGTTTAGCTACGAGCAGTACTTC; cdr3_aa: CSVVDRFSYEQYF
d_call: NA; clone_size: few; j_call: TRBJ2-7; cdr3_length: 11; v_call: TRBV29-1; cdr3_nt: TGCAGCGTTGAAGCCGCCTACGAGCAGTACTTC; cdr3_aa: CSVEAAYEQYF
d_call: NA; clone_size: NA; j_call: TRBJ1-2; cdr3_length: 12; v_call: TRBV7-3; cdr3_nt: TGTGCCAGCGGTCCTCCCGGTGGGGGCACTACCTTC; cdr3_aa: CASGPPGGGTTF
d_call: TRBD2; clone_size: NA; j_call: TRBJ2-4; cdr3_length: 18; v_call: TRBV14; cdr3_nt: TGTGCCAGCAGCCAGTCTAGCGGGAGAAGTATGGCCAAAAACATTCAGTACTTC; cdr3_aa: CASSQSSGRSMAKNIQYF
d_call: NA; clone_size: few; j_call: TRBJ1-5; cdr3_length: 13; v_call: TRBV18; cdr3_nt: TGTGCCAGCTCACCAGACGTGGTACAGCCCCAGCATTTT; cdr3_aa: CASSPDVVQPQHF
d_call: NA; clone_size: few; j_call: TRBJ2-5; cdr3_length: 13; v_call: TRBV7-8; cdr3_nt: TGTGCCAGCAGCTTCGCAGGGGCGGAGACCCAGTACTTC; cdr3_aa: CASSFAGAETQYF
d_call: NA; clone_size: NA; j_call: TRBJ1-3; cdr3_length: 14; v_call: TRBV7-9; cdr3_nt: TGTGCCAGCAGCTTAAAGGCAGCTGGAAACACCATATATTTT; cdr3_aa: CASSLKAAGNTIYF
d_call: NA; clone_size: NA; j_call: TRBJ2-5; cdr3_length: 15; v_call: TRBV5-1; cdr3_nt: TGCGCCAGCAGCTTGGTCCCGAGTTTGATAGAAACCCAGTACTTC; cdr3_aa: CASSLVPSLIETQYF
d_call: NA; clone_size: few; j_call: TRBJ1-1; cdr3_length: 11; v_call: TRBV27; cdr3_nt: TGTGCCAGGAACAGGGATGGTGAAGCTTTCTTT; cdr3_aa: CARNRDGEAFF
d_call: NA; clone_size: few; j_call: TRBJ1-3; cdr3_length: 16; v_call: TRBV29-1; cdr3_nt: TGCAGCGTGGCCTTGCAAGAACTACTCTCTGGAAACACCATATATTTT; cdr3_aa: CSVALQELLSGNTIYF
d_call: TRBD2; clone_size: NA; j_call: TRBJ2-6; cdr3_length: 23; v_call: TRBV4-2; cdr3_nt: TGTGCCAGCAGCCAAGAATCCCTGCTAGCGGGGGAAGGGGGACCCTCTGGGGCCAACGTCCTGACTTTC; cdr3_aa: CASSQESLLAGEGGPSGANVLTF
d_call: TRBD1; clone_size: few; j_call: TRBJ2-7; cdr3_length: 16; v_call: TRBV13; cdr3_nt: TGTGCCAGCAGCTTAGGCCGGTACAGGGGTTCTTACGAGCAGTACTTC; cdr3_aa: CASSLGRYRGSYEQYF